Sequencing of this TCR beta chain was carried out in a study of cytomegalovirus exposure and HLA in healthy donors. The study's findings and limits: The records held CMV serostatus as the only immune exposure information. DRB1 had the most TCR associations and HLA-C the fewest, a later analysis found, with rates varying by HLA locus.

Primers for the PCR totalled 60 Vbeta and 13 Jbeta. Repertoires were generated with immunoSEQ multiplex PCR, while TCRdb's copy carries only in-frame clones and drops some. The table lists some 190,000 clones, 76% of them singletons. On this clone: Its antigen is not identified. Other DNA sequences of this sample code for an identical CDR3.

Germline CDR1 and CDR2: SGHRS and YFSETQ. The CDR3 is 15 residues long. Deletions cut 4 bases from V and 1 base from J, with 12 bases between. The chain joins TRBV5-1 to TRBJ2-1, with D possibly being TRBD2 (7 bases). This sequence was found in a woman aged 30 to 39 in good health and CMV-seropositive. Sequenced: PBMCs. CDR3 nucleotides: TGCGCCAGCAGCCTAGGGGGGGGGTCCTACAATGAGCAGTTCTTC. Translated: CASSLGGGSYNEQFF.